This TCR beta chain was documented in a study of CD8+CD57+ T cells in acquired aplastic anemia (dated by TCRdb to the late 2010s). Notes on the research overall: Extracted DNA from sorted CD4+ and CD8+ cells averaged approximately 3 ug, ranging from about 0.2 to 30 ug. Mean read counts for healthy donor samples were approximately 10 million for CD4+ cells and roughly 12 million for CD8+ cells. Overall study outcomes, separate from this receptor: No significant difference in CD8+ Simpson's diversity was found between patients and healthy controls (P=0.060). About 28 CD8+ CDR3 sequences were found in both patients and controls but appeared to be highly expressed in patients and within the immunodominant clones of the patients.

In the study, sorted CD4+ and CD8+ blood T cells from patients with severe aplastic anemia and from healthy subjects underwent deep sequencing of TCR repertoires. Ficoll-Paque density gradient centrifugation was used to isolate peripheral blood mononuclear cells. Before DNA extraction, CD4+ and CD8+ T cells were sorted with FACS or magnetic beads. To note about this clonotype: The specificity of this receptor is unknown. Base qualities are not provided; no much larger clone lies one nucleotide away.

TCR beta VDJ combination and CDR3 sequence profiling used genomic DNA as the template. An Illumina HiSeq 2000 was the platform used for TCR repertoire sequencing. Per the original workflow: Repertoire assessment relied on Simpson's diversity index, CDR3 size and DJ length profiles, and TRBV/TRBJ rearrangement plots. The immunodominant clone was defined as the most abundant DNA sequence in deep sequencing data. CDR3 amino acid sequences were screened for sharing across subjects and were compared with published repertoires and the VDJdb database. TCRdb applied fastp at Q25 and MiXCR to the public reads, then kept only in-frame beta chains. Rows merge per CDR3 protein into single entries with the most common DNA and genes. The V and J calls come from TCRdb's annotation, not from the publication. Present in this sample are about 210,000 distinct CDR3 sequences, over 60% of which were seen just once. The ten top clones hold approximately 30% of the sample.

According to the germline V gene, CDR1 reads ENHRY and CDR2 reads SYGVKD. V and J are truncated by 11 bases and 4 bases respectively, leaving an intervening sequence of 18 bases. The CDR3 measures 13 amino acids from cysteine to phenylalanine. The retained sequence is limited to the CDR3, 39 bases, with the frame set at the first base. The specimen was sorted CD4+, CD8+, or CD8+CD57+ T cells (not recorded which) from PBMCs. The rearrangement combines TRBV10-3 with TRBJ2-7; TRBD1 is perhaps the D gene, given 8 matching bases. This TCR derives from a human donor in good health. The CDR3 region has the sequence CAASAGDRYEQYF. In nucleotides, the sequence is TGTGCCGCGTCCGCGGGGGACAGGTACGAGCAGTACTTC.